The 20 T cell receptor beta chains in this list originate from one sample, sequenced in a study of shared clonotypes between healthy human individuals. Naive CD8 populations comprised CD45RO-negative cells positively selected for CCR7, excluding terminally differentiated effector memory CD45RA+ cells. Generated by immunoSEQ multiplex PCR, the TCRdb table keeps only in-frame clones and is missing some. The sample lists 550,000 to 750,000 clones; about 90% were seen once. Sequenced sample: naive CD8+ T cells sorted from blood. All receptors come from a young man in good health.

The V gene is TRBV7-6, the J gene TRBJ1-4; TRBD1 is a possible D gene (6 bases). This CDR3 spans 15 amino acids. Germline V gene lookup returns CDR1 SGHVS and CDR2 FNYEAQ. The V end lost 5 bases, the J end lost 8 bases, and 18 bases lay between the germline ends. CDR3 nucleotides: TGTGCCAGCAGCCTAGAAACAGGGCCGGGAGAAAAACTGTTTTTT. This gives the protein CASSLETGPGEKLFF.

The genes are TRBV27 and TRBJ2-7, with TRBD1 matching over 9 bases. The CDR3 has 16 amino acids. Germline V gene sequence: CDR1 MNHEY, CDR2 SMNVEV (reference sequence). The V gene end was trimmed by 5 bases and the J gene end by 4 bases; junction bases not matched to a gene: 12. The CDR3 nucleotides are TGTGCCAGCAGTCTCAGACAGGGGGGGACGCTGTACGAGCAGTACTTC. Translation: CASSLRQGGTLYEQYF.

The chain uses TRBV5-6 and TRBJ2-1, with D possibly called TRBD1 or TRBD2 (5 bases each). Trimming pared 3 bases from V and 1 base from J, leaving 14 bases between. Germline CDR1 and CDR2: SGHDT and YYEEEE. The CDR3 has 16 residues. The CDR3 sequence: CASSSQTWGSYNEQFF. Written as DNA, the CDR3 is TGTGCCAGCAGCTCCCAGACGTGGGGGTCCTACAATGAGCAGTTCTTC.

Of note for this clone: Relative to the germline gene, one junction end is altered; a read error may explain this. The chain has TRBV4-1 and TRBJ2-3; 9 bases line up with TRBD1. The germline CDR1 and CDR2 sequences are MGHRA and YSYEKL. There are 16 residues in the CDR3. CDR3 protein: CAGSYAGTGRTDTQYF. The CDR3 DNA follows: TGCGCCGGCAGCTACGCCGGGACAGGGAGGACAGATACGCAGTATTTT.

The chain uses TRBV5-6 and TRBJ2-3, with D possibly TRBD2 on 6 matching bases. Trimming pared 4 bases from V and 6 bases from J, leaving 18 bases between. The CDR3 totals 15 residues. Germline V lookup: CDR1 SGHDT, CDR2 YYEEEE. Here the CDR3 DNA reads TGTGCCAGCAGCCTATTTAGCGGCCCAAGGGATACGCAGTATTTT. Its translation is CASSLFSGPRDTQYF.

The genes are TRBV27 and TRBJ2-3; D is perhaps TRBD1 or TRBD2 (5 bases each). V was clipped by 5 bases and J by 1 base, with 10 bases between them. Germline CDR1 and CDR2: MNHEY and SMNVEV (reference sequence). The CDR3 extends over 14 amino acids. The CDR3 coding sequence is TGTGCCAGCAGTCCATGGGACCGCACAGATACGCAGTATTTT. This translates into CASSPWDRTDTQYF.

The CDR3 sequence is CASSVSAGGLSYNEQFF. The CDR3 DNA is TGTGCCAGCAGCGTGTCAGCGGGAGGGCTCTCCTACAATGAGCAGTTCTTC. The chain links TRBV9 to TRBJ2-1; 10 bases fit TRBD2. Germline V CDR1 and CDR2: SGDLS, YYNGEE. The J segment lost 0 bases and the V segment lost 2 bases, leaving 5 bases of the junction unmatched. CDR3 length: 17 residues.

The rearrangement joins TRBV27 to TRBJ2-1; TRBD2 aligns across 10 bases. The CDR3 length is 15 residues. Germline CDR1 is MNHEY and CDR2 is SMNVEV (reference sequence). J gave up 4 bases and V 6 bases, and 6 bases lay outside the gene matches. This CDR3 is CASRTGLAEYNEQFF. As DNA, the CDR3 is TGTGCCAGCAGGACAGGACTAGCGGAATACAATGAGCAGTTCTTC.

Regarding this clone: This specimen includes other DNA sequences encoding the same CDR3. The chain carries TRBV7-9 and TRBJ2-3; no reliable D call. Trimming took 0 bases from V and 3 from J, leaving 4 bases between them. Germline V lookup: CDR1 SEHNR, CDR2 FQNEAQ (reference sequence). CDR3 size: 13 residues. CDR3 DNA sequence: TGTGCCAGCAGCTTAGCGTCAACAGATACGCAGTATTTT. Translating it yields CASSLASTDTQYF.

V is TRBV18 and J is TRBJ2-4; 10 positions agree with TRBD2. CDR1 and CDR2 (germline): KGHSH, LQKENI. With V trimmed by 4 bases and J by 1 base, 10 bases remained unmatched. The CDR3 consists of 18 residues. The CDR3 DNA follows: TGTGCCAGCTCACTTAGCGGGAGGATGGAGGCGGCCAAAAACATTCAGTACTTC. The encoded protein is CASSLSGRMEAAKNIQYF. The variable domain in full, with the rest retrieved from reference TRBV18 and TRBJ2-4, is NAGVMQNPRHLVRRRGQEARLRCSPMKGHSHVYWYRQLPEEGLKFMVYLQKENIIDESGMPKERFSAEFPKEGPSILRIQQVVRGDSAAYFCASSLSGRMEAAKNIQYFGAGTRLSVL.

V usage is TRBV11-2 and J usage is TRBJ2-7; D uncertain. Germline-derived CDR1 and CDR2 are SGHAT and FQNNGV. CDR3 length equals 13 residues. Trimming left V 5 bases short and J 1 base short, with 9 bases between. The DNA for the CDR3 is TGTGCCAGCAGCGATCGGGTATCCTACGAGCAGTACTTC. As protein: CASSDRVSYEQYF.

V gene TRBV27 combines with J gene TRBJ2-5; D is uncertain. The V and J ends lost 0 bases and 5 bases respectively, with 7 bases between them. Germline lookup yields CDR1 MNHEY and CDR2 SMNVEV (reference sequence). The CDR3 runs 13 residues. The CDR3 bases are TGTGCCAGCAGTTTATCCCCTCCCGAGACCCAGTACTTC. This codes for CASSLSPPETQYF.

The genes are TRBV10-3 and TRBJ2-3, with D maybe TRBD2 (6 bases). This CDR3 has 15 residues. Looked up from germline, CDR1 is ENHRY and CDR2 is SYGVKD. V was shortened by 8 bases and J by 3 bases, with 18 bases between the two germline ends. The CDR3 sequence is CAIGGGHILTDTQYF. The CDR3 DNA reads as TGTGCCATCGGCGGAGGGCATATACTTACAGATACGCAGTATTTT.

The chain has TRBV29-1 and TRBJ2-1, with 9 bases fitting TRBD2. Losses at the gene ends were 4 bases for V and 1 base for J; bases not matched to a gene: 2. The germline gives CDR1 SQVTM, CDR2 ANQGSEA. There are 14 residues in the CDR3. The CDR3 loop reads CSVGGLASYNEQFF. CDR3 sequence (DNA): TGCAGCGTTGGGGGACTAGCTTCCTACAATGAGCAGTTCTTC.

This clone appeared once. The V gene is TRBV7-3, the J gene TRBJ2-1, with D possibly being TRBD2 (5 bases). This CDR3 comprises 15 residues. Germline values: CDR1 SGHTA, CDR2 FQGTGA. The V gene lost 2 bases and the J gene lost 0 bases, with 8 bases spanning the gap. CDR3 residues: CASSLLAGSYNEQFF. CDR3 bases: TGTGCCAGCAGCTTACTAGCAGGCTCCTACAATGAGCAGTTCTTC. Full variable domain (rest looked up from reference TRBV7-3 and TRBJ2-1): GAGVSQTPSNKVTEKGKYVELRCDPISGHTALYWYRQSLGQGPEFLIYFQGTGAADDSGLPNDRFFAVRPEGSVSTLKIQRTERGDSAVYLCASSLLAGSYNEQFFGPGTRLTVL.

This chain joins TRBV7-9 and TRBJ2-5; a possible D gene is TRBD1 (6 bases). Germline V lookup: CDR1 SEHNR, CDR2 FQNEAQ (reference sequence). Trimming cost V 5 bases and J 0 bases, with 13 bases left between them. The CDR3 runs 15 residues. The CDR3 reads CASSTDSLYQETQYF. The CDR3, as DNA: TGTGCCAGCAGCACGGACAGCTTGTACCAAGAGACCCAGTACTTC.

The V and J genes are TRBV10-2 and TRBJ2-5; TRBD2 might be the D (6 bases). The germline V and J ends were trimmed by 5 bases and 2 bases, with 18 bases remaining between them. CDR1 is WSHSY and CDR2 is SAAADI in the germline V gene. The CDR3 length is 16 residues. The CDR3 DNA sequence: TGCGCCAGCAGTCGGGGCGGGATCGTAGGTCAAGAGACCCAGTACTTC. Encoded protein: CASSRGGIVGQETQYF.

This chain links TRBV27 with TRBJ2-7; 8 bases line up with TRBD1. The CDR3 is 14 amino acids. The V segment lost 6 bases and the J segment 1 base; nucleotides outside the gene matches: 5. The germline V gene encodes CDR1 MNHEY and CDR2 SMNVEV (reference sequence). The CDR3 here is CASRAGTGSYEQYF. DNA of the CDR3: TGTGCCAGCAGAGCCGGGACAGGATCCTACGAGCAGTACTTC.

The rearrangement uses TRBV9 and TRBJ2-7, with 14 bases fitting TRBD2. Unmatched junction bases numbered 10, after V lost 4 bases and J lost 1 base. This CDR3 spans 18 amino acids. The germline V gene has CDR1 SGDLS and CDR2 YYNGEE. The DNA of the CDR3 is TGTGCCAGCAGCCCCGGGACTAGCGGGAGCTTACAATCCTACGAGCAGTACTTC. Protein sequence: CASSPGTSGSLQSYEQYF.

This chain connects TRBV10-3 to TRBJ2-7; D possibly corresponds to TRBD1 (6 bases). The CDR3 length is 15 residues. The V end was cut by 3 bases, the J end by 2 bases, with 14 bases between. From germline, CDR1 is ENHRY and CDR2 SYGVKD. The CDR3: CAISEEDSVTYEQYF. For the CDR3, the DNA is TGTGCCATCAGTGAAGAGGACAGCGTCACCTACGAGCAGTACTTC.